The next 21 T cell receptor beta chains were all read from a single sample in a study of radiotherapy plus CTLA-4 blockade in lung cancer. Profiling relied on immunoSEQ multiplex PCR, and the TCRdb table lists in-frame clones only, not all of them. The sample lists some 78,000 clones, about 88% occurring once. Sample: peripheral blood, taken from a patient treated with radiotherapy plus ipilimumab. All receptors come from a human donor with non-small cell lung cancer who had stable disease on radiotherapy plus ipilimumab.

J is TRBJ2-3 and V is TRBV4-2, with a weak D call TRBD1 (6 bases). CDR3 length: 16 residues. Germline CDR1 and CDR2: LGHNA and YNFKEQ. The V gene lost 0 bases and the J gene lost 0 bases, with 10 bases spanning the gap. The CDR3 DNA reads as TGTGCCAGCAGCCAAGATCCAGGGGCTAGCACAGATACGCAGTATTTT. This codes for CASSQDPGASTDTQYF.

The chain employs TRBV23-1 and TRBJ1-1, with 7 bases lining up with TRBD1. TRBV23-1 counts as an open reading frame of uncertain function. Trimming cost V 8 bases and J 8 bases; bases outside gene matches: 11. The CDR3 has 13 residues. The CDR3 nucleotides read TGCGCCAGCTGGACAAAGGGACAGAAAGAAGCTTTCTTT. As protein: CASWTKGQKEAFF.

V and J are TRBV6-6 and TRBJ1-2; D might be TRBD1 (6 bases). From germline, CDR1 is MNHNY and CDR2 SVGAGI (reference sequence). The CDR3 contains 16 residues. Trimming pared 0 bases from V and 7 bases from J, leaving 18 bases between. The CDR3 nucleotides are TGTGCCAGCAGTTACTCGATCAGGGGCCTTTCGGGTGGCTACACCTTC. Translation: CASSYSIRGLSGGYTF.

This clone was seen more than once but under ten times. The gene calls are TRBV5-1 and TRBJ2-2, with TRBD2 matching over 12 bases. Germline CDR1 and CDR2: SGHRS and YFSETQ. The V gene end was trimmed by 3 bases and the J gene end by 3 bases; junction bases not matched to a gene: 9. The CDR3 runs 18 residues. CDR3 in DNA: TGCGCCAGCAGCTCCGCGCTAGCGGGAGGGCCCGACACCGGGGAGCTGTTTTTT. Translated, it gives CASSSALAGGPDTGELFF.

The CDR3 sequence is CASSGQGAFNQPQHF. CDR3 nucleotide sequence: TGTGCCAGCAGCGGTCAGGGGGCGTTTAATCAGCCCCAGCATTTT. The chain combines TRBV7-2 with TRBJ1-5, with TRBD1 matching 8 bases. Unmatched junction bases numbered 7, after V lost 5 bases and J lost 4 bases. Germline CDR1 and CDR2: SGHTA and FQGNSA. This CDR3 contains 15 residues.

The chain uses TRBV6-5 and TRBJ1-6; D is unresolved. CDR3 size: 16 residues. Germline V gene data show CDR1 as MNHEY and CDR2 as SVGAGI. The V end was cut by 2 bases, the J end by 8 bases, with 16 bases between. CDR3 sequence reads: CASSYRPRAMDSPLHF. In DNA form, the CDR3 reads TGTGCCAGCAGTTACAGACCCCGAGCCATGGATTCACCCCTCCACTTT.

The V call is TRBV10-3, the J call TRBJ2-1; TRBD1 aligns across 9 bases. Trimming cost V 3 bases and J 14 bases; bases outside gene matches: 8. Per germline, CDR1 ENHRY and CDR2 SYGVKD. The CDR3 extends over 13 amino acids. Here the CDR3 reads CAISDTGGSWEFF. As DNA, the CDR3 is TGTGCCATCAGTGATACAGGGGGCTCTTGGGAGTTCTTC.

The rearrangement joins TRBV6-4 to TRBJ1-5, with unresolved D. Germline CDR1 reads MRHNA; CDR2 reads SNTAGT. The CDR3 is made up of 15 amino acids. V lost 0 bases and J 5 bases, leaving 11 bases between the germline ends. In DNA form, the CDR3 reads TGTGCCAGCAGTGACTCAAACAGTAACGATCAGCCCCAGCATTTT. Translated: CASSDSNSNDQPQHF.

The genes are TRBV5-1 and TRBJ2-1; D gene unclear. Trimming stripped 0 bases from V and 0 bases from J, with 7 bases between. Germline CDR1 and CDR2: SGHRS and YFSETQ. This CDR3 is built from 15 residues. The CDR3 reads CASSLGSLSYNEQFF. The CDR3 bases are TGCGCCAGCAGCTTGGGGTCCCTCTCCTACAATGAGCAGTTCTTC.

This sequence joins TRBV18 and TRBJ1-1, with unresolved D. This CDR3 region has 15 residues. Germline assignment: CDR1 KGHSH and CDR2 LQKENI. V lost 6 bases to trimming and J lost 4 bases, with 18 bases between them. CDR3: CASSPAGDGSTEAFF. DNA for the CDR3: TGTGCCAGCTCGCCCGCCGGAGATGGGAGCACTGAAGCTTTCTTT.

This clone came up once. The rearrangement joins TRBV4-1 to TRBJ2-7; 7 nucleotides align to TRBD2. After removal of 0 bases from V and 4 bases from J, the junction contained 9 bases not matched to a gene. The CDR3 length is 16 residues. Germline V CDR1 and CDR2: MGHRA, YSYEKL. The CDR3 nucleotides are TGCGCCAGCAGCCAAGAAAGGCGTCTAGCGGATTACGAGCAGTACTTC. Translating gives CASSQERRLADYEQYF.

This chain links TRBV6-1 with TRBJ1-2, with 7 nucleotides matching TRBD1. Unmatched junction bases numbered 10, after V lost 5 bases and J lost 4 bases. The CDR3 is made up of 15 amino acids. In germline, CDR1 is MNHNS, CDR2 SASEGT. The CDR3 DNA follows: TGTGCCAGCAGTCTAGGAACAGGGGCCTCCTATGGCTACACCTTC. Translating it yields CASSLGTGASYGYTF.

The chain uses TRBV15 and TRBJ2-1; the D is unclear. Germline V CDR1 and CDR2: LNHNV, YYDKDF (reference sequence). The CDR3 runs to 13 residues. Trimming pared 1 base from V and 10 bases from J, leaving 11 bases between. As DNA, the CDR3 is TGTGCCACCAGCAGAGTCTCCGGAAGCGAGCAGTTCTTC. Translating gives CATSRVSGSEQFF.

This clone was detected only once. This chain joins TRBV11-2 and TRBJ2-7; D remains unclear. The CDR3 is made up of 14 amino acids. Germline CDR1 and CDR2: SGHAT and FQNNGV. V was trimmed by 1 base and J by 6 bases, leaving 13 bases between them. The DNA for the CDR3 is TGTGCCAGCAGCTTAGGCAGAACCGTTGCCGAGCAGTACTTC. Protein product: CASSLGRTVAEQYF.

The rearrangement links TRBV10-2 to TRBJ2-7; no clear D gene. The ends were cut back, 2 bases at V and 0 bases at J, with 8 bases in the middle. Germline CDR1 is WSHSY and CDR2 is SAAADI. This CDR3 has 14 amino acids. CDR3 sequence: CASSEIRNSYEQYF. As DNA, the CDR3 is TGCGCCAGCAGTGAGATCAGGAACTCCTACGAGCAGTACTTC.

The J gene is TRBJ2-1, the V gene TRBV29-1; D is perhaps TRBD2 (5 bases). The germline V and J ends were trimmed by 4 bases and 5 bases, with 12 bases remaining between them. Germline CDR1 SQVTM, CDR2 ANQGSEA. The CDR3 length is 13 residues. The CDR3 reads CSVGSTRNNEQFF. The CDR3 bases are TGCAGCGTTGGGAGTACTAGAAACAATGAGCAGTTCTTC.

The chain combines TRBV29-1 with TRBJ2-7, with TRBD2 matching over 14 bases. The CDR3 covers 15 residues. Germline values: CDR1 SQVTM, CDR2 ANQGSEA. V shed 4 bases and J 7 bases; nucleotides not matched to a gene: 9. In DNA, the CDR3 is TGCAGCGTTGCTGGGACTAGCGGGAGCCTGGGGGAGCAGTACTTC. Amino acid sequence: CSVAGTSGSLGEQYF.

This clone showed up just once. The V and J genes are TRBV30 and TRBJ1-1, with a tentative D call TRBD1 (6 bases). Germline V gives CDR1 GTSNPN, CDR2 SVGIG (reference sequence). This CDR3 has 16 amino acids. The V end lost 0 bases, the J end lost 1 base, and 15 bases lay between the germline ends. CDR3: CAWSVSGRGKNTEAFF. CDR3 in DNA: TGTGCCTGGAGTGTTAGTGGAAGGGGGAAGAACACTGAAGCTTTCTTT.

Only a few counts were recorded for this clone. V is TRBV2 and J is TRBJ1-6; TRBD1 might be the D (5 bases). V was trimmed by 4 bases and J by 7 bases, leaving 17 bases between them. CDR1 SNHLY and CDR2 FYNNEI come from the germline V gene. This CDR3 is 16 amino acids long. For the CDR3, the DNA is TGTGCCAGCAGTGCCGGGGTAGTAGAGGGGAATTCACCCCTCCACTTT. Its translation is CASSAGVVEGNSPLHF.

The V and J genes are TRBV6-1 and TRBJ1-1, with D uncertain. Trimming removed 8 bases from V and 2 bases from J, with 12 bases in between. Germline V CDR1 and CDR2: MNHNS, SASEGT. This CDR3 comprises 13 residues. CDR3 coding DNA: TGTGCCAGCGGTTTGCATTTTAACACTGAAGCTTTCTTT. It codes for CASGLHFNTEAFF.

This chain uses TRBV5-1 with TRBJ2-7; 13 bases align to TRBD2. Germline V gene data show CDR1 as SGHRS and CDR2 as YFSETQ. V trimming: 6 bases; J trimming: 0 bases; junction bases outside the gene matches: 6. The CDR3 is 16 amino acids. CDR3: CASKLAGGLSSYEQYF. In nucleotides, the CDR3 is TGCGCCAGCAAACTAGCGGGGGGGCTCAGCTCCTACGAGCAGTACTTC.